These T cell receptor beta chains were read from a single sample in a study of OX40 agonist ivuxolimab in advanced cancers. TCRdb keeps only in-frame clones here, not all; method: immunoSEQ multiplex PCR. Among tens of thousands of clones listed, about 88% were seen once. The sequencing used CD4+ or CD8+ T cells sorted from blood, collected in a trial of the OX40 agonist ivuxolimab. The receptor source for this set is an adult with an advanced solid tumor such as melanoma, head and neck, liver or kidney cancer. The CDR3 runs from the conserved cysteine through the conserved F or W. A D gene is named only where the DNA matches it firmly. Some rows mark clone size as missing; the rest say once, few, many or name a class of expanded clone.

NA 15 TRBJ1-5 TRBV2 TRBD1 CASKDRDRGYQPQHF TGTGCCAGCAAGGACCGGGACAGGGGGTATCAGCCCCAGCATTTT
NA 17 TRBJ1-1 TRBV19 NA CASSIKAGSPRGTEAFF TGTGCCAGTAGTATAAAGGCAGGATCCCCCCGAGGCACTGAAGCTTTCTTT
NA 17 TRBJ2-3 TRBV5-8 TRBD2 CASSSGLAGGRTDTQYF TGTGCCAGCAGCTCAGGACTAGCGGGGGGTCGCACAGATACGCAGTATTTT
NA 13 TRBJ1-4 TRBV30 TRBD1 CAWTPRGLEKLFF TGTGCCTGGACCCCCAGGGGGCTTGAAAAACTGTTTTTT
NA 13 TRBJ1-2 TRBV29-1 NA CSVVETLDYGYTF TGCAGCGTTGTAGAGACTCTTGACTATGGCTACACCTTC
NA 15 TRBJ1-3 TRBV7-2 NA CASSWAESPGNTIYF TGTGCCAGCAGCTGGGCTGAGTCCCCTGGAAACACCATATATTTT
NA 16 TRBJ2-3 TRBV5-4 TRBD2 CASSSGTSGGRHTQYF TGTGCCAGCAGCTCCGGGACTAGCGGGGGCCGGCATACGCAGTATTTT
NA 14 TRBJ2-3 TRBV5-1 NA CASSLSADTDTQYF TGCGCCAGCAGCTTGAGTGCCGACACAGATACGCAGTATTTT
NA 15 TRBJ2-7 TRBV5-4 TRBD2 CASSLEGLAAYEQYF TGTGCCAGCAGCTTGGAAGGACTAGCGGCCTACGAGCAGTACTTC
once 14 TRBJ2-3 TRBV6-4 NA CASSAQSGAYTQYF TGTGCCAGCAGTGCTCAGAGCGGAGCATATACGCAGTATTTT
NA 14 TRBJ2-5 TRBV19 NA CASSIAAGRETQYF TGTGCCAGTAGTATAGCCGCAGGGAGAGAGACCCAGTACTTC
NA 15 TRBJ2-5 TRBV9 NA CASSVEGTRGETQYF TGTGCCAGCAGCGTAGAGGGGACCCGGGGGGAGACCCAGTACTTC
NA 15 TRBJ1-3 TRBV5-6 TRBD1 CASSQKDRSGNTIYF TGTGCCAGCAGCCAGAAGGACAGGAGTGGAAACACCATATATTTT
NA 14 TRBJ2-1 TRBV10-3 NA CAISEDNSYNEQFF TGTGCCATCAGTGAGGACAACAGCTACAATGAGCAGTTCTTC
once 16 TRBJ2-7 TRBV7-3 NA CASSSRAASPAYEQYF TGTGCCAGCAGCTCTAGGGCCGCGAGTCCTGCCTACGAGCAGTACTTC
NA 14 TRBJ1-1 TRBV6-5 TRBD1 CASRASTGTPEAFF TGTGCCAGCAGAGCCTCGACAGGGACGCCTGAAGCTTTCTTT